The 21 T cell receptor beta chains in this list originate from one sample, sequenced in a study of naive and memory T cell subsets. An equimolar mix of two oligonucleotides served as the beta constant-region primer for TRBC1 and TRBC2. A single record per CDR3 protein comes from TCRdb applying MiXCR to the UMI-ligation and nested PCR reads. The sample includes approximately 85,000 distinct CDR3 sequences, 7% of them seen just once. What was sequenced was central memory CD4+ T cells from blood. The receptors were sampled from a human donor in good health.

This clonotype was counted at least ten times. The chain couples TRBV20-1 to TRBJ1-6; 10 bases line up with TRBD1. From germline, CDR1 is DFQATT and CDR2 SNEGSKA (reference sequence). J was trimmed by 9 bases and V by 0 bases; bases with no gene match: 11. This CDR3 has 17 residues. CDR3 in amino acids: CSARDRLEGQGSSPLHF. CDR3 sequence (DNA): TGCAGTGCTAGAGATCGATTGGAGGGACAGGGGAGTTCACCCCTCCACTTT.

V and J are TRBV2 and TRBJ1-1; 7 bases are shared with TRBD1. CDR1 is SNHLY and CDR2 is FYNNEI in the germline V gene. The CDR3 totals 13 residues. Unmatched junction bases numbered 4, after V lost 8 bases and J lost 1 base. The CDR3 nucleotides are TGTGCCAGCCAGGGACAGACGAACACTGAAGCTTTCTTT. Protein product: CASQGQTNTEAFF.

The V call is TRBV6-2 or TRBV6-3, the J call TRBJ2-1; 7 nucleotides line up with TRBD2. Germline values: CDR1 MNHEY, CDR2 SVGEGT. The CDR3 is 17 residues long. V dropped 4 bases and J dropped 2; count of bases not matched to a gene: 11. The CDR3 DNA sequence: TGTGCCAGCAGTTGGCGGGGGATAGGGGCTACCTACAATGAGCAGTTCTTC. Protein: CASSWRGIGATYNEQFF.

This clonotype was detected ten times or more. The V call is TRBV6-5, the J call TRBJ1-5, with D possibly matching TRBD1 (5 bases). The CDR3 extends over 16 amino acids. Trimming took off 5 bases at V and 4 bases at J, with 18 bases between the two ends. CDR1 and CDR2 from the germline V gene are MNHEY and SVGAGI. The CDR3 sequence is CASSRTGTATNQPQHF. Here the CDR3 DNA reads TGTGCCAGCAGTCGGACCGGGACCGCAACTAATCAGCCCCAGCATTTT.

This clonotype was observed many times. The chain recombines TRBV7-8 with TRBJ1-6, with a possible D match to TRBD1 (5 bases). Trimming removed 0 bases at V and 10 bases at J, with 13 bases between. This CDR3 has 15 residues. CDR1 SGHVS and CDR2 FQNEAQ come from the germline V gene. The CDR3 DNA reads TGTGCCAGCAGCTTAGCGGGGGGGAAAACATCACCCCTCCACTTT. It codes for CASSLAGGKTSPLHF.

The rearrangement uses TRBV14 and TRBJ2-4; D unresolved. The V gene lost 2 bases and the J gene lost 5 bases, with 10 bases spanning the gap. Germline-derived CDR1 and CDR2 are SGHDN and FVKESK. This CDR3 comprises 14 residues. CDR3 region: CASSQRSHENIQYF. The DNA of the CDR3 is TGTGCCAGCAGCCAACGTTCCCACGAAAACATTCAGTACTTC. The variable domain in full, completed from reference TRBV14 and TRBJ2-4, reads EAGVTQFPSHSVIEKGQTVTLRCDPISGHDNLYWYRRVMGKEIKFLLHFVKESKQDESGMPNNRFLAERTGGTYSTLKVQPAELEDSGVYFCASSQRSHENIQYFGAGTRLSVL.

This clonotype was seen repeatedly, ten times or more. The chain carries TRBV5-1 and TRBJ2-3; TRBD1 agrees at 7 bases. The CDR3 consists of 13 residues. The germline V gene has CDR1 SGHRS and CDR2 YFSETQ. The V segment lost 2 bases and the J segment 6 bases; nucleotides outside the gene matches: 3. The CDR3 loop reads CASSFQGEDTQYF. DNA for the CDR3: TGCGCCAGCAGCTTCCAGGGGGAGGATACGCAGTATTTT.

This clonotype was seen more than once but under ten times. The chain combines TRBV7-2 with TRBJ2-5; possibly TRBD2 for D (5 bases). The V gene lost 2 bases and the J gene lost 5 bases, with 15 bases spanning the gap. The germline gives CDR1 SGHTA, CDR2 FQGNSA. CDR3 length: 15 residues. The CDR3 reads CASSLTPSWKETQYF. For the CDR3, the DNA is TGTGCCAGCAGCTTAACTCCTAGCTGGAAGGAGACCCAGTACTTC. The whole variable domain, filled in from reference TRBV7-2 and TRBJ2-5, reads GAGVSQSPSNKVTEKGKDVELRCDPISGHTALYWYRQSLGQGLEFLIYFQGNSAPDKSGLPSDRFSAERTGGSVSTLTIQRTQQEDSAVYLCASSLTPSWKETQYFGPGTRLLVL.

The V call is TRBV9, the J call TRBJ1-2, with a tentative D call TRBD1 (5 bases). Per germline, CDR1 SGDLS and CDR2 YYNGEE. Deletions cut 4 bases from V and 6 bases from J, with 13 bases between. This CDR3 region has 13 residues. CDR3 loop: CASSTRQSNGYTF. In DNA form, the CDR3 reads TGTGCCAGCAGCACCCGACAGTCTAATGGCTACACCTTC.

This clonotype was picked up many times. CDR3 residues: CASSSLEEQPQHF. CDR3 nucleotides: TGTGCCAGCAGCTCACTGGAGGAGCAGCCCCAGCATTTT. The chain is built from TRBV7-8 and TRBJ1-5; unclear D gene. Germline CDR1 reads SGHVS; CDR2 reads FQNEAQ. The CDR3 spans 13 residues. V was trimmed by 4 bases and J by 7 bases, leaving 11 bases between them.

The rearrangement joins TRBV10-3 to TRBJ1-4, with 8 bases identical to TRBD1. J gave up 6 bases and V 6 bases, and 3 bases lay outside the gene matches. The CDR3 runs 13 residues. CDR1 is ENHRY, CDR2 SYGVKD, per germline. The CDR3: CAIRDRADEKLFF. The CDR3 region has the DNA TGTGCCATCAGGGACAGGGCGGATGAAAAACTGTTTTTT.

The table lists this clonotype with many counts. The chain has TRBV20-1 and TRBJ2-7; TRBD2 matches 9 bases. V shed 4 bases, J shed 6 bases, and the junction held 10 bases outside the gene matches. The CDR3 is made up of 14 amino acids. The V gene's germline CDR1 is DFQATT and CDR2 SNEGSKA (reference sequence). The CDR3 reads CSATSLGLAREQYF. The CDR3 DNA follows: TGCAGTGCTACCAGTTTGGGACTAGCTCGCGAGCAGTACTTC.

The CDR3 loop reads CASSLMGWGQGVEETQYF. The DNA for the CDR3 is TGTGCCAGCAGCTTAATGGGGTGGGGACAGGGGGTTGAAGAGACCCAGTACTTC. This sequence joins TRBV5-6 and TRBJ2-5, with TRBD1 matching 11 bases. V dropped 2 bases and J dropped 3; count of bases not matched to a gene: 12. This CDR3 has 18 residues. Germline lookup yields CDR1 SGHDT and CDR2 YYEEEE.

Only a few counts were recorded for this clonotype. This chain connects TRBV2 to TRBJ2-3, with D possibly TRBD2 on 6 matching bases. Trimming removed 7 bases from V and 1 base from J, with 12 bases in between. The CDR3 consists of 14 residues. Germline lookup yields CDR1 SNHLY and CDR2 FYNNEI. The CDR3 is CASKGGQRTDTQYF. CDR3 DNA sequence: TGTGCCAGCAAAGGAGGGCAGCGCACAGATACGCAGTATTTT.

Ten or more counts support this clonotype. The chain links TRBV6-2 or TRBV6-3 to TRBJ2-3; TRBD2 is a possible D gene (5 bases). V lost 2 bases, J lost 2 bases, and 14 bases lay in between. The CDR3 runs 16 residues. From germline, CDR1 is MNHEY and CDR2 SVGEGT. The CDR3, as DNA: TGTGCCAGCAGTTACAGAGCCCGCGGGTCCACAGATACGCAGTATTTT. Residues: CASSYRARGSTDTQYF.

In its sample, this clonotype was seen many times. V is TRBV4-1 and J is TRBJ1-5; D may be TRBD1 (6 bases). This CDR3 spans 17 amino acids. Germline CDR1 and CDR2: MGHRA and YSYEKL. V dropped 1 base and J dropped 2 bases, with 15 bases sitting between them. The CDR3 DNA reads TGCGCCAGCAGCCAAGCCCCGACAGGTCGTGGCAATCAGCCCCAGCATTTT. Residues: CASSQAPTGRGNQPQHF.

This clonotype was recorded many times. The genes are TRBV19 and TRBJ1-2; unclear D gene. Germline CDR1 is LNHDA and CDR2 is SQIVND (reference sequence). The CDR3 extends over 13 amino acids. V lost 6 bases and J lost 6, with 14 bases in between. The CDR3 here is CASRYPTRHGYTF. In nucleotides, the CDR3 is TGTGCCAGTAGGTACCCGACAAGGCATGGCTACACCTTC.

This clonotype was observed a few times. This sequence joins TRBV6-6 and TRBJ1-3, with D uncertain. V was cut by 7 bases and J by 2 bases, with 3 bases left in between. Per the germline V gene, CDR1 is MNHNY and CDR2 is SVGAGI (reference sequence). This CDR3 has 11 amino acids. The CDR3 region is CASTPGNTIYF. In DNA form, the CDR3 reads TGTGCCAGCACCCCTGGAAACACCATATATTTT.

In this sample, this clonotype turned up many times. The chain couples TRBV28 to TRBJ1-5; no clear D gene. The germline gives CDR1 MDHEN, CDR2 SYDVKM. V was cut by 2 bases and J by 4 bases, with 9 bases left in between. The length of the CDR3 is 14 residues. The CDR3 DNA is TGTGCCAGCAGTTTACGGCATAGGAATCAGCCCCAGCATTTT. Residues: CASSLRHRNQPQHF.

This clonotype has a count of ten or more. This sequence joins TRBV20-1 and TRBJ2-3; D is uncertain. The CDR3 spans 11 residues. V lost 6 bases to trimming and J lost 9 bases, with 13 bases between them. CDR1 and CDR2 from the germline V gene are DFQATT and SNEGSKA (reference sequence). In DNA form, the CDR3 reads TGCAGTGCGCCGATTCAAGCGACGCAGTATTTT. Residues: CSAPIQATQYF.

The rearrangement links TRBV20-1 to TRBJ2-3, with D possibly being TRBD2 (6 bases). This CDR3 is built from 14 residues. The germline V and J ends were trimmed by 6 bases and 1 base, with 14 bases remaining between them. Germline V gene sequence: CDR1 DFQATT, CDR2 SNEGSKA (reference sequence). The DNA of the CDR3 is TGCAGTGCCAAGAATAGCGGAGGCACAGATACGCAGTATTTT. Translated: CSAKNSGGTDTQYF.